Shown below are 21 T cell receptor beta chains from a single sample sequenced in a study of cytomegalovirus exposure and HLA in healthy donors. The PCR contained 60 Vbeta and 13 Jbeta primers. Measured with immunoSEQ multiplex PCR; TCRdb has only the in-frame clones, and not every one. In the table there are around 140,000 clones, approximately 84% of which are singletons. Sequencing was carried out using PBMCs. The receptors come from a woman aged 60-75 years in good health and CMV-seropositive.

V gene TRBV6-1 combines with J gene TRBJ1-2; TRBD1 aligns across 10 bases. Per the germline V gene, CDR1 is MNHNS and CDR2 is SASEGT. The trim removed 4 bases at V and 1 base at J, leaving 6 bases unmatched. The CDR3 contains 16 residues. This chain's CDR3 is CASSVDRGRLNYGYTF. DNA for the CDR3: TGTGCCAGCAGTGTCGACAGGGGGCGCCTTAACTATGGCTACACCTTC.

The chain links TRBV15 to TRBJ1-4; D gene unclear. The V end lost 1 base, the J end lost 8 bases, and 14 bases lay between the germline ends. The CDR3 contains 15 residues. Germline V CDR1 and CDR2: LNHNV, YYDKDF (reference sequence). The CDR3 bases are TGTGCCACCAGCAGAGGAACAGCCTTCGAAGAAAAACTGTTTTTT. Translating it yields CATSRGTAFEEKLFF.

This chain links TRBV28 with TRBJ2-1; possibly TRBD2 for D (6 bases). This CDR3 is built from 17 residues. Trimming took 5 bases from V and 7 from J, leaving 24 bases between them. CDR1 MDHEN and CDR2 SYDVKM come from the germline V gene. The CDR3 spells CASSLRMGLAFLNEQFF. The CDR3 bases are TGTGCCAGCAGTCTTCGAATGGGGCTAGCGTTCTTAAATGAGCAGTTCTTC.

The J gene is TRBJ2-7, the V gene TRBV7-2; D is unresolved. Germline V gives CDR1 SGHTA, CDR2 FQGNSA. Trimming took 6 bases from V and 6 from J, leaving 18 bases between them. This CDR3 comprises 14 residues. CDR3 sequence reads: CASSIGADGFEQYF. The CDR3 DNA follows: TGTGCCAGCAGTATAGGAGCAGACGGATTCGAGCAGTACTTC. Full variable domain (rest looked up from reference TRBV7-2 and TRBJ2-7): GAGVSQSPSNKVTEKGKDVELRCDPISGHTALYWYRQSLGQGLEFLIYFQGNSAPDKSGLPSDRFSAERTGGSVSTLTIQRTQQEDSAVYLCASSIGADGFEQYFGPGTRLTVT.

V and J are TRBV5-1 and TRBJ2-3; 7 bases are a match to TRBD1. Germline-derived CDR1 and CDR2 are SGHRS and YFSETQ. The V gene end was trimmed by 4 bases and the J gene end by 6 bases; junction bases not matched to a gene: 5. The CDR3 length is 13 residues. In DNA, the CDR3 is TGCGCCAGCAGCGTCGGGACAGCGGATACGCAGTATTTT. This gives the protein CASSVGTADTQYF.

J is TRBJ2-7 and V is TRBV28; 8 bases are shared with TRBD2. This CDR3 is 14 amino acids long. V was pared by 4 bases and J by 6 bases, with 8 bases of the junction left unmatched. The germline V gene encodes CDR1 MDHEN and CDR2 SYDVKM. CDR3 nucleotides: TGTGCCAGCAGTTACGGCGGGGGGTCCCTCGAGCAGTACTTC. The encoded protein is CASSYGGGSLEQYF. The whole variable domain, remainder taken from reference TRBV28 and TRBJ2-7, is DVKVTQSSRYLVKRTGEKVFLECVQDMDHENMFWYRQDPGLGLRLIYFSYDVKMKEKGDIPEGYSVSREKKERFSLILESASTNQTSMYLCASSYGGGSLEQYFGPGTRLTVT.

This chain connects TRBV19 to TRBJ1-1; 7 nucleotides line up with TRBD1. The V and J ends lost 4 bases and 4 bases, in that order; junction bases with no gene match: 3. Germline V gives CDR1 LNHDA, CDR2 SQIVND (reference sequence). The CDR3 consists of 13 residues. The CDR3 DNA follows: TGTGCCAGTAGTAGCTACAGGGGCACTGAAGCTTTCTTT. This sequence encodes CASSSYRGTEAFF.

This sequence joins TRBV4-3 and TRBJ2-7, with D possibly matching TRBD2 (7 bases). Germline CDR1 and CDR2: LGHNA and YSLEER. Trimming took off 0 bases at V and 3 bases at J, with 15 bases between the two ends. The CDR3 is 16 residues long. DNA of the CDR3: TGCGCCAGCAGCCAAGAAGGGGGAGGGACCTACTACGAGCAGTACTTC. Protein sequence: CASSQEGGGTYYEQYF.

This chain links TRBV30 with TRBJ2-5; D ambiguous. Per the germline V gene, CDR1 is GTSNPN and CDR2 is SVGIG (reference sequence). The CDR3 is made up of 11 amino acids. V was clipped by 3 bases and J by 1 base, with 3 bases between them. CDR3 nucleotides: TGTGCCTGGAGCCTCCAAGAGACCCAGTACTTC. This codes for CAWSLQETQYF.

The chain is built from TRBV7-9 and TRBJ2-5; 7 bases are shared with TRBD1. V trimming: 5 bases; J trimming: 4 bases; junction bases outside the gene matches: 7. The CDR3 runs 14 residues. Looked up from germline, CDR1 is SEHNR and CDR2 is FQNEAQ (reference sequence). The CDR3 DNA follows: TGTGCCAGCAGCCGAGGGGGACAGAGAGAGACCCAGTACTTC. Its protein product is CASSRGGQRETQYF.

This chain links TRBV4-3 with TRBJ2-7; D is unclear. Trimming left V 0 bases short and J 5 bases short, with 17 bases between. CDR3 length: 16 residues. Germline V lookup: CDR1 LGHNA, CDR2 YSLEER. The CDR3 region is CASSQERLPPLDEQYF. The CDR3 DNA sequence: TGCGCCAGCAGCCAAGAGAGGCTGCCGCCCCTCGACGAGCAGTACTTC.

This chain connects TRBV15 to TRBJ1-5; D may be TRBD1 (6 bases). Trimming shortened V by 3 bases and J by 5 bases, and 14 bases separated the two germline ends. The CDR3 contains 15 residues. In germline, CDR1 is LNHNV, CDR2 YYDKDF (reference sequence). The CDR3 loop is CATSSLPGTYQPQHF. CDR3 coding DNA: TGTGCCACCAGCAGCCTTCCCGGGACATATCAGCCCCAGCATTTT. Combining the CDR3 with reference TRBV15 and TRBJ1-5 gives the whole variable domain DAMVIQNPRYQVTQFGKPVTLSCSQTLNHNVMYWYQQKSSQAPKLLFHYYDKDFNNEADTPDNFQSRRPNTSFCFLDIRSPGLGDTAMYLCATSSLPGTYQPQHFGDGTRLSIL.

The chain couples TRBV5-1 to TRBJ2-3; no clear D gene. Germline lookup yields CDR1 SGHRS and CDR2 YFSETQ. V lost 0 bases, J lost 2 bases, and 7 bases lay in between. The CDR3 sequence is 14 residues long. CDR3 DNA sequence: TGCGCCAGCAGCTTGGCTCGTTACACAGATACGCAGTATTTT. Protein sequence: CASSLARYTDTQYF.

The rearrangement links TRBV6-5 to TRBJ1-1, with D uncertain. Trimming removed 5 bases at V and 2 bases at J, with 6 bases between. Germline V CDR1 and CDR2: MNHEY, SVGAGI. This CDR3 is built from 12 residues. The CDR3 loop reads CASSRTNTEAFF. CDR3 bases: TGTGCCAGCAGTCGAACTAACACTGAAGCTTTCTTT.

V usage is TRBV7-9 and J usage is TRBJ2-1, with 9 bases identical to TRBD1. The V segment lost 5 bases and the J segment 9 bases; nucleotides outside the gene matches: 11. There are 15 residues in the CDR3. Germline V gives CDR1 SEHNR, CDR2 FQNEAQ (reference sequence). Written as DNA, the CDR3 is TGTGCCAGCAGCCGGACAGGGGAACGCAAGGGTGAGCAGTTCTTC. This translates into CASSRTGERKGEQFF. Variable domain in full (rest from reference TRBV7-9 and TRBJ2-1): DTGVSQNPRHKITKRGQNVTFRCDPISEHNRLYWYRQTLGQGPEFLTYFQNEAQLEKSRLLSDRFSAERPKGSFSTLEIQRTEQGDSAMYLCASSRTGERKGEQFFGPGTRLTVL.

The chain has TRBV5-4 and TRBJ2-5, with D maybe TRBD1 (6 bases). The J call may be mistaken, given a closer DNA end match to TRBJ2-7. Germline CDR1 reads SGHNT; CDR2 reads YYREEE (reference sequence). This CDR3 is 13 amino acids long. CDR3 DNA sequence: TGTGCCAGCAGTCGAGTACAGGGTTACGAGCAGTACTTC. Amino acids: CASSRVQGYEQYF.

The chain joins TRBV5-1 to TRBJ2-5, with 8 nucleotides matching TRBD2. The germline V gene has CDR1 SGHRS and CDR2 YFSETQ. V lost 5 bases to trimming and J lost 7 bases; unmatched junction nucleotides: 13. There are 15 residues in the CDR3. CDR3: CASRALAEIQGTQYF. The CDR3 coding sequence is TGCGCCAGCAGGGCACTAGCGGAGATCCAGGGGACCCAGTACTTC.

The J gene is TRBJ1-2, the V gene TRBV29-1, with 10 positions matching TRBD1. J was trimmed by 3 bases and V by 4 bases; bases with no gene match: 5. Germline V CDR1 and CDR2: SQVTM, ANQGSEA. This CDR3 spans 14 amino acids. CDR3 in amino acids: CSVVSGTGDYGYTF. The CDR3 DNA follows: TGCAGCGTTGTAAGTGGGACAGGGGACTATGGCTACACCTTC.

The gene calls are TRBV18 and TRBJ2-1; possibly TRBD1 for D (6 bases). The CDR3 covers 18 residues. Trimming removed 4 bases at V and 1 base at J, with 20 bases between. The germline gives CDR1 KGHSH, CDR2 LQKENI. CDR3 region: CASSLSGPGTQSYNEQFF. Here the CDR3 DNA reads TGTGCCAGCTCACTATCAGGTCCCGGGACACAGTCCTACAATGAGCAGTTCTTC.

The rearrangement uses TRBV4-3 and TRBJ2-2, with D maybe TRBD1 (5 bases). CDR3 length: 18 amino acids. Germline values: CDR1 LGHNA, CDR2 YSLEER. Trimming left V 4 bases short and J 1 base short, with 19 bases between. CDR3 residues: CASSRNYMTEGNTGELFF. The CDR3 nucleotides read TGCGCCAGCAGCCGAAATTATATGACAGAAGGGAACACCGGGGAGCTGTTTTTT.

The chain carries TRBV5-6 and TRBJ2-5; perhaps TRBD1 as D (6 bases). V gave up 4 bases and J gave up 5 bases, with 12 bases separating them. The CDR3 sequence is 13 residues long. CDR1 and CDR2 from the germline V gene are SGHDT and YYEEEE. In DNA form, the CDR3 reads TGTGCCAGCAGCCCTACAGGGTCGGAGACCCAGTACTTC. It is translated as CASSPTGSETQYF.